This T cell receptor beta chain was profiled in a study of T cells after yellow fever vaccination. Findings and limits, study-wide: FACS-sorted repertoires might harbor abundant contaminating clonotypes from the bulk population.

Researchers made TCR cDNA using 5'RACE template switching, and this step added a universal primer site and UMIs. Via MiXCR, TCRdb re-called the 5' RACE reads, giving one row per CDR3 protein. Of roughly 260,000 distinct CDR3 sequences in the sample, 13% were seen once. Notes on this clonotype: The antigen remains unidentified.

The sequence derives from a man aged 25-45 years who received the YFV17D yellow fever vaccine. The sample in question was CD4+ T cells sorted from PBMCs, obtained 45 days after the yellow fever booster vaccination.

CDR3 DNA: TGCAGTGCTCCTGGACTAGCCAACTCCTACGAGCAGTACTTC. This translates into CSAPGLANSYEQYF. The chain links TRBV20-1 to TRBJ2-7, with 8 nucleotides matching TRBD2. In germline, CDR1 is DFQATT, CDR2 SNEGSKA (reference sequence). The CDR3 is made up of 14 amino acids. V lost 5 bases and J lost 0; bases outside the gene matches: 6.